The clone carrying this TCR beta chain was counted at least ten times. The data are from a study of molecular identifiers for immune sequencing clone quantification. TCRdb reprocessed the PCR reads with MiXCR, giving one entry per CDR3 protein. The sample comprises hundreds of thousands of distinct CDR3 sequences, approximately 24% of which are singletons, and 0.78% rests with the top ten. This CDR3 region has 16 residues. Trimming left V 3 bases short and J 0 bases short, with 14 bases between. Germline-derived CDR1 and CDR2 are SNHLY and FYNNEI. From about 19,000 to 1,100,000 sorted cells, naive CD8 libraries were generated with 10%, 30% or 50% RNA.

The genes are TRBV2 and TRBJ1-1; maybe TRBD1 (5 bases). Sample: naive CD8+ T cells from blood, with Jurkat cell RNA spiked in. The subset here: FACS-sorted CD8+CD4-CCR7+CD45RA+ naive T cells. The TCR sequence derives from a human donor in good health. Some libraries in this study had Jurkat cell RNA spiked in. This CDR3 is CASSEVDGGLNTEAFF. The CDR3 DNA is TGTGCCAGCAGTGAGGTCGACGGGGGGTTGAACACTGAAGCTTTCTTT. The variable domain in full, with the rest retrieved from reference TRBV2 and TRBJ1-1, is EPEVTQTPSHQVTQMGQEVILRCVPISNHLYFYWYRQILGQKVEFLVSFYNNEISEKSEIFDDQFSVERPDGSNFTLKIRSTKLEDSAMYFCASSEVDGGLNTEAFFGQGTRLTVV.